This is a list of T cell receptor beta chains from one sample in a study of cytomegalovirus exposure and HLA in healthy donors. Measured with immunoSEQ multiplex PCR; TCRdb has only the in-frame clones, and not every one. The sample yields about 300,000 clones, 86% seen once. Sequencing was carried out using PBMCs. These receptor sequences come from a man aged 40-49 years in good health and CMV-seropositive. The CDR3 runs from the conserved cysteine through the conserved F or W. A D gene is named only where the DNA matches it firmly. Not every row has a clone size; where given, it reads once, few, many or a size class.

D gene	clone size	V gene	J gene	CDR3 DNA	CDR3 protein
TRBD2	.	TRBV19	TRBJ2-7	TGTGCCAGTACGGGGATAGCGGGAGGGCTGAGCGAGCAGTACTTC	CASTGIAGGLSEQYF
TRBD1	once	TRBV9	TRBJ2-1	TGTGCCAGCAGCGTATCTGGGACAGGAAACAATGAGCAGTTCTTC	CASSVSGTGNNEQFF
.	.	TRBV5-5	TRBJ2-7	TGTGCCAGCAGCTTGGTCAACGAGCAGTACTTC	CASSLVNEQYF
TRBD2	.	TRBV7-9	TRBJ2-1	TGTGCCAGCAGCTCCAGATCTAGCGGGGCCTCCTACAATGAGCAGTTCTTC	CASSSRSSGASYNEQFF
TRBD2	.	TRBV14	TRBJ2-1	TGTGCCAGCAGCCAAGGTTTCGCGGGAGTGGGGCAGTTCTTC	CASSQGFAGVGQFF
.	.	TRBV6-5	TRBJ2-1	TGTGCCAGCATCAAGGGGGGGAGCTCCAATGAGCAGTTCTTC	CASIKGGSSNEQFF
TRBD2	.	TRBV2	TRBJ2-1	TGTGCCAGCAGTGAAACTAGCGGGAGTTTCTACAATGAGCAGTTCTTC	CASSETSGSFYNEQFF
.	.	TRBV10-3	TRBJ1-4	TGTGCCATCAGTGCAGGGGTTCGTGAAAAACTGTTTTTT	CAISAGVREKLFF
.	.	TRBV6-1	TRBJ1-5	TGTGCCAGCAGGAAGGGGCGCGATAGCAATCAGCCCCAGCATTTT	CASRKGRDSNQPQHF
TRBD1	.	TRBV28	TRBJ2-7	TGTGCCAGCAGTCCAACCCCCGGGACAGGCAACTACGAGCAGTACTTC	CASSPTPGTGNYEQYF
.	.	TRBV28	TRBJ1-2	TGTGCCAGCAGTTGGGAGGGCGCCTATGGCTACACCTTC	CASSWEGAYGYTF
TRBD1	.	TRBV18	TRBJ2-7	TGTGCCAGCTCACCCACAGGGGGCTACGAGCAGTACTTC	CASSPTGGYEQYF
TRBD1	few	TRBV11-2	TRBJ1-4	TGTGCCAGCAGCCGAATCGGACAGGGCGAAAAACTGTTTTTT	CASSRIGQGEKLFF
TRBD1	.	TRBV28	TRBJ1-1	TGTGCCAGCACCTCTTGGACAGGGGGCGGGGCTTTCTTT	CASTSWTGGGAFF
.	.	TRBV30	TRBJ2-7	TGTGCCTGGACAAGAGACAGGAAGGGCGAGCAGTACTTC	CAWTRDRKGEQYF
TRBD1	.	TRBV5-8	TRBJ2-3	TGTGCCAGCAGCTTGGCCCGGACAGGGGTCACAGATACGCAGTATTTT	CASSLARTGVTDTQYF
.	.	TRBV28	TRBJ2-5	TGTGCCAGCAGTTTCTCGTCAGGGGCCCTGAACTGGCAAGAGACCCAGTACTTC	CASSFSSGALNWQETQYF
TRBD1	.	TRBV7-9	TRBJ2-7	TGTGCCAGCAGCTTAGGGACAGGGGGCGCCTACGAGCAGTACTTC	CASSLGTGGAYEQYF
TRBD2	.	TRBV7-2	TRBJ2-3	TGTGCCAGCAGCCCTTCGGAGCGGGAGATCTTTGAGGACACAGATACGCAGTATTTT	CASSPSEREIFEDTDTQYF
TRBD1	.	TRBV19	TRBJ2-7	TGTGCCAGTAGTATTTCGACAGGGACCTACGAGCAGTACTTC	CASSISTGTYEQYF
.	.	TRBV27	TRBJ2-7	TGTGCCAGCAGTTTAGGGTGGGAGGCCTCCTACGAGCAGTACTTC	CASSLGWEASYEQYF
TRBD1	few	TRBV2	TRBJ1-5	TGTGCCAGCAACCAAGGACAGGATAGCAATCAGCCCCAGCATTTT	CASNQGQDSNQPQHF
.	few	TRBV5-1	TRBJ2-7	TGCGCCAGCAGCTTGTGGTCAGTCTCCTACGAGCAGTACTTC	CASSLWSVSYEQYF
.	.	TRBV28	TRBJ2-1	TGTGCCAGCAGCAGTCTGGGCAGGTCCACCTCCTACAATGAGCAGTTCTTC	CASSSLGRSTSYNEQFF
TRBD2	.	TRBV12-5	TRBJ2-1	TGTGCTAGTGGGACCGGGACTAGCGGATTTAATGAGCAGTTCTTC	CASGTGTSGFNEQFF
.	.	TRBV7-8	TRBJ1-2	TGTGCCAGCAGCTTATTTGGGGGCCGAGCGTCGTCTAACTATGGCTACACCTTC	CASSLFGGRASSNYGYTF
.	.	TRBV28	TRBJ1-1	.	CASSSSRRTGVNTEAFF
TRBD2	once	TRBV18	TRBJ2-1	TGTGCCAGCTCAGCGGAGGGTCTAGCGGGAGGTTCAAACTACAATGAGCAGTTCTTC	CASSAEGLAGGSNYNEQFF
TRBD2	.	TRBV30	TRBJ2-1	TGTGCCTGGAGTGAGGGACTAGGCGGTGAGCAGTTCTTC	CAWSEGLGGEQFF
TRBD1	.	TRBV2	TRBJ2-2	TGTGCCAGCAGTGAACAGGGGGCTTCGAACACCGGGGAGCTGTTTTTT	CASSEQGASNTGELFF
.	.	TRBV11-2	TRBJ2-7	TGTGCCAGCAGCTCCGCGCGTTTGGGAGGGCAGTACTTC	CASSSARLGGQYF
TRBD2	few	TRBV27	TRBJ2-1	TGTGCCACGGAGGGAAGTCGAACTAGCGGTAACAATGAGCAGTTCTTC	CATEGSRTSGNNEQFF
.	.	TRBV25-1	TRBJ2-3	TGTGCCAGCAGTGAATGGGTAGCGGCGAGCACAGATACGCAGTATTTT	CASSEWVAASTDTQYF
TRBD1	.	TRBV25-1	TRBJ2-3	TGTGCCAGCAGGGAATGGACGGACAGGGGTAGAGTGGATACGCAGTATTTT	CASREWTDRGRVDTQYF
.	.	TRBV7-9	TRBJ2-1	TGTTCCAGCAGCTTAGCCATGGCCACTAACTCCTACAATGAGCAGTTCTTC	CSSSLAMATNSYNEQFF
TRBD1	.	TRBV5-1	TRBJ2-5	TGCGCCAGCACGTCTCAGGGGGACCCCCGGGAGACCCAGTACTTC	CASTSQGDPRETQYF
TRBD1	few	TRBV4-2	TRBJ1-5	TGTGCCAGCAGCCACCTCCTCCGGACAGGGAATAGCAATCAGCCCCAGCATTTT	CASSHLLRTGNSNQPQHF
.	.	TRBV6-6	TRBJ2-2	TGTGCCAGCAGCCCTTGGGCCTCCACCGGGGAGCTGTTTTTT	CASSPWASTGELFF
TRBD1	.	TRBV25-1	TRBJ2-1	TGTGCCAACAGACAGGGCTCCCTCTACAATGAGCAGTTCTTC	CANRQGSLYNEQFF
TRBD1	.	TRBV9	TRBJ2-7	TGTGCCAGCAGCGTAGGAGGGACAGAGGTCTACGAGCAGTACTTC	CASSVGGTEVYEQYF